The clone carrying this T cell receptor (beta chain) was seen more than once but under ten times. This sample was taken from a study of T cell responses to AZD1222 COVID-19 vaccine. Profiling relied on immunoSEQ multiplex PCR, and the TCRdb table lists in-frame clones only, not all of them. The table has around 190,000 clones, 70% to 90% seen once. The CDR3 sequence is 14 residues long. Trimming took 5 bases from V and 1 from J, leaving 9 bases between them. Germline V gives CDR1 MNHEY, CDR2 SVGAGI. The input for sequencing was peripheral blood, taken on day 0 of AZD1222 vaccination. The chain joins TRBV6-5 to TRBJ2-4; D might be TRBD1 (5 bases). The origin of this receptor is an adult in good health. The CDR3 sequence: CASSPPGAKNIQYF. The CDR3 nucleotides read TGTGCCAGCAGTCCGCCAGGGGCCAAAAACATTCAGTACTTC.